A selection of T cell receptor delta chains follows, all from one sample in a study of Vδ1+ human thymocytes. TCRdb reprocessed the multiplex PCR reads using CATT. The sample records roughly 25,000 delta-chain clones, around 32% being singletons. The sample taken for sequencing was Vdelta1+ gamma-delta thymocytes from the thymus. The source of these receptors is a boy younger than two who had congenital heart surgery. Both conserved end residues are part of each CDR3. The order of the fields is V gene, D gene, J gene, clone size, CDR3 protein, CDR3 DNA. D genes are given only for firm matches. Not all rows give a size; the values are once, few, many and, for expanded clones, a class.

>TRDV1|TRDD3|TRDJ2|few
CALEEPLLGEPTQDLTAQLFF
TGTGCTCTTGAGGAACCCTTACTGGGGGAGCCTACTCAGGATTTGACAGCACAACTCTTCTTT
>TRDV1|.|TRDJ1|few
CALGEHLFARPSHTDKLIF
TGTGCTCTTGGGGAACACCTCTTCGCCCGGCCCTCCCACACCGATAAACTCATCTTT
>TRDV1|.|TRDJ1|.
CALGEPSCPLSGGLYTDKLIF
TGTGCTCTTGGGGAACCGTCTTGTCCCTTATCGGGGGGTCTGTACACCGATAAACTCATCTTT
>TRDV1|TRDD3|TRDJ1|few
CALGETSPVLGDPRWTDKLIF
TGTGCTCTTGGGGAAACTAGTCCAGTACTGGGGGATCCGCGGTGGACCGATAAACTCATCTTT
>TRDV1|TRDD3|TRDJ1|few
CALGEPTLGDTRRTVTDKLIF
TGTGCTCTTGGGGAACCGACACTGGGGGATACGCGGCGAACCGTAACCGATAAACTCATCTTT
>TRDV1|.|TRDJ1|few
CALGELSPTWVGVKPDKLIF
TGTGCTCTTGGGGAACTGAGCCCTACATGGGTGGGGGTCAAGCCCGATAAACTCATCTTT
>TRDV1|.|TRDJ1|medium-sized
CALGRFPDLGYHNDKLIF
TGTGCTCTTGGACGATTTCCGGACTTGGGGTATCACAACGATAAACTCATCTTT
>TRDV1|TRDD3|TRDJ1|few
CALGEKGERGILSDKLIF
TGTGCTCTTGGGGAAAAAGGAGAACGGGGGATACTATCTGATAAACTCATCTTT
>TRDV1|TRDD3|TRDJ1|few
CALGNSMRIRELKSVGLIF
TGTGCTCTTGGGAACTCCATGAGGATACGCGAACTGAAAAGTGTTGGACTCATCTTT
>TRDV1|TRDD3|TRDJ1|.
CALGKPPAFRVLGGVVLIF
TGTGCTCTTGGGAAACCCCCGGCCTTCCGCGTACTGGGGGGCGTCGTACTCATCTTT
>TRDV1|.|TRDJ1|.
CALGEPRGPEVTTDKLIF
TGTGCTCTTGGGGAACCTCGGGGACCTGAAGTTACCACCGATAAACTCATCTTT
>TRDV1|TRDD3|TRDJ1|few
CALGAPGPSPNWGILPGDKLIF
TGTGCTCTTGGGGCGCCGGGACCTTCCCCAAACTGGGGGATACTCCCAGGGGATAAACTCATCTTT
>TRDV1|TRDD2|TRDJ1|few
CALGEGASFLRWGVYTDKLIF
TGTGCTCTTGGGGAAGGGGCTAGCTTCCTACGCTGGGGAGTGTACACCGATAAACTCATCTTT
>TRDV1|TRDD3|TRDJ1|few
CALGARSYSGGYGYSDKLIF
TGTGCTCTTGGGGCTCGTTCCTACTCTGGGGGATACGGGTACAGCGACAAACTCATCTTT
>TRDV1|TRDD3|TRDJ1|many
CALGGRLRCVMGDTHSPLYTDKLIF
TGTGCTCTTGGGGGGCGTTTACGGTGTGTGATGGGGGATACGCATTCCCCCCTGTACACCGATAAACTCATCTTT
>TRDV1|.|TRDJ1|.
CALGPLSPGPHTDKLIF
TGTGCTCTTGGGCCACTCTCGCCTGGGCCTCACACCGATAAACTCATCTTT
>TRDV1|TRDD3|TRDJ1|medium-sized
CALGANSYWGMFGFTDKLIF
TGTGCTCTTGGGGCCAATTCGTACTGGGGGATGTTCGGTTTCACCGATAAACTCATCTTT
>TRDV1|.|TRDJ1|.
CALGEVGLGFTGRLGPWLIF
TGTGCTCTTGGGGAAGTCGGTTTGGGATTCACTGGGCGATTGGGCCCGTGGCTCATCTTT
>TRDV1|.|TRDJ1|few
CALGELDPQKLIF
TGTGCTCTTGGGGAACTTGATCCGCAGAAACTCATCTTT
>TRDV1|.|TRDJ1|medium-sized
CALVRRTRPTYTDKLIF
TGTGCTCTTGTAAGGAGGACCCGTCCCACGTACACCGATAAACTCATCTTT
>TRDV1|.|TRDJ1|medium-sized
CALGELFPFFPDTDKLIF
TGTGCTCTTGGGGAACTTTTCCCTTTCTTCCCAGACACCGATAAACTCATCTTT
>TRDV1|.|TRDJ1|.
CALGDLGFLPTGLLKADKLIF
TGTGCTCTTGGGGACTTGGGGTTTTTACCTACTGGTCTATTAAAGGCCGATAAACTCATCTTT
>TRDV1|TRDD3|TRDJ1|.
CALGELGLGDTLLIF
TGTGCTCTTGGGGAACTCGGACTGGGGGATACTTTACTCATCTTT
>TRDV1|TRDD2|TRDJ3|medium-sized
CALGELFLSTWDTRQMFF
TGTGCTCTTGGGGAACTCTTCCTATCCACCTGGGACACCCGACAGATGTTTTTC
>TRDV1|TRDD3|TRDJ1|few
CALGEPGPGLGDTDKLIF
TGTGCTCTTGGGGAACCAGGTCCCGGACTGGGGGATACCGATAAACTCATCTTT
>TRDV1|.|TRDJ1|.
CAQSRTWRPYLNKLIF
TGTGCTCAATCTAGAACCTGGAGGCCTTACCTTAATAAACTCATCTTT
>TRDV1|TRDD3|TRDJ1|few
CALGTGVGWGIRDTDKLIF
TGTGCTCTTGGGACCGGGGTAGGGTGGGGGATACGTGACACCGATAAACTCATCTTT
>TRDV1|TRDD3|TRDJ1|.
CALGEIPSRLYWGIFGTDKLIF
TGTGCTCTTGGGGAAATTCCCTCCCGATTGTACTGGGGGATATTCGGCACCGATAAACTCATCTTT
>TRDV1|TRDD3|TRDJ1|few
CALGELSRGYRTDKLIF
TGTGCTCTTGGGGAACTGTCCAGGGGATACCGCACCGATAAGCTCATCTTT
>TRDV1|TRDD3|TRDJ1|few
CALGELVWESGGYYTDKLIF
TGTGCTCTTGGGGAACTAGTCTGGGAGTCTGGGGGATACTACACCGATAAACTCATCTTT
>TRDV2|.|TRDJ3|once
CACAISSWDTRQMFF
TGTGCCTGTGCCATTAGCTCCTGGGACACTCGACAGATGTTTTTC
>TRDV1|.|TRDJ1|.
CALGGTPTQGMPYTDKLIF
TGTGCTCTTGGGGGCACACCTACTCAGGGGATGCCGTACACCGATAAACTCATCTTT
>TRDV1|TRDD3|TRDJ1|.
CALGEGPTFPWGIKFADKLIF
TGTGCTCTTGGGGAGGGGCCTACCTTTCCATGGGGGATAAAATTCGCCGATAAACTCATCTTT
>TRDV1|TRDD3|TRDJ1|.
CALGERLPLWGIRLLSLPPAAVYNELIF
TGTGCTCTTGGGGAAAGGCTTCCCCTATGGGGGATACGCCTTTTGAGCCTGCCTCCCGCGGCGGTGTATAACGAACTCATCTTT
>TRDV1|TRDD3|TRDJ1|few
CALGISVIKRSLVLGDNEDKLIF
TGTGCTCTTGGGATCTCAGTTATTAAGAGGTCCCTGGTACTGGGGGATAATGAAGATAAACTCATCTTT
>TRDV1|TRDD3|TRDJ1|.
CALGELNPYWGIPGRTDKLIF
TGTGCTCTTGGGGAACTCAATCCGTACTGGGGGATCCCCGGGCGTACCGATAAACTCATCTTT
>TRDV1|TRDD2|TRDJ1|few
CALGGLPTRPEVKLIF
TGTGCTCTTGGGGGCCTTCCTACTCGGCCGGAGGTTAAACTCATCTTT
>TRDV1|.|TRDJ1|.
CALGESSHSELIF
TGTGCTCTTGGGGAAAGTTCACATAGCGAACTCATCTTT
>TRDV1|TRDD3|TRDJ1|few
CALGELREYWGIRGCGDKLIF
TGTGCTCTTGGGGAACTAAGAGAGTACTGGGGGATACGGGGGTGTGGCGATAAACTCATCTTT
>TRDV2|.|TRDJ3|.
CASNRSWATLQMFF
TGTGCCTCCAACCGCTCCTGGGCCACCCTACAGATGTTTTTC
>TRDV1|TRDD3|TRDJ1|.
CALGEVPKESLLGDTDKLIF
TGTGCTCTTGGGGAGGTTCCTAAGGAGTCGTTACTGGGGGACACCGATAAACTCATCTTT
>TRDV1|TRDD2|TRDJ1|few
CALGELGSYFVREKLIF
TGTGCTCTTGGGGAACTCGGTTCCTACTTCGTACGAGAAAAACTCATCTTT
>TRDV1|.|TRDJ1|.
CALGHRERRPSYPVGDWADKLIF
TGTGCTCTTGGGCATCGGGAGCGAAGGCCTTCCTACCCGGTGGGGGATTGGGCCGATAAACTCATCTTT
>TRDV1|TRDD3|TRDJ1|.
CALGATFRPPLLGDTLLYTDKLIF
TGTGCTCTTGGGGCTACCTTCCGACCGCCACTACTGGGGGATACGCTGCTTTACACCGATAAACTCATCTTT
>TRDV1|TRDD2|TRDJ1|medium-sized
CALLAFLPHTAAYTDKLIF
TGTGCTCTGCTGGCCTTCCTACCTCATACGGCGGCGTACACCGATAAACTCATCTTT
>TRDV1|TRDD3|TRDJ1|.
CALGETPKLGDSRTDKLIF
TGTGCTCTTGGGGAAACACCTAAACTGGGGGATTCGAGGACCGATAAACTCATCTTT
>TRDV1|.|TRDJ1|.
CALGEPVVAGDYTDKLIF
TGTGCTCTTGGGGAACCCGTAGTAGCTGGGGACTACACCGATAAACTCATCTTT
>TRDV1|.|TRDJ1|few
CALGELGRGSTDKLIF
TGTGCTCTTGGGGAACTTGGTCGGGGTTCCACCGATAAACTCATCTTT
>TRDV1|TRDD3|TRDJ1|medium-sized
CALGAIPPLLGGIHNTDKLIF
TGTGCTCTTGGAGCCATCCCCCCCCTACTAGGAGGGATACACAACACCGATAAACTCATCTTT
>TRDV1|TRDD2|TRDJ1|.
CALGPHSFLRGRPLYTDKLIF
TGTGCTCTTGGGCCCCACAGCTTCCTACGGGGTCGTCCTTTGTACACCGATAAACTCATCTTT
>TRDV1|.|TRDJ2|.
CALGLSGLGEIALTAQLFF
TGTGCTCTTGGATTGAGCGGGCTTGGGGAGATCGCTTTGACAGCACAACTCTTCTTT
>TRDV1|.|TRDJ1|few
CALGDFPRGPFVSQTGNTDKLIF
TGTGCTCTTGGGGATTTCCCGAGGGGGCCCTTTGTTTCCCAGACAGGTAACACCGATAAACTCATCTTT
>TRDV1|.|TRDJ1|.
CALGGAPQEIRGADKLIF
TGTGCTCTTGGGGGGGCGCCTCAGGAGATACGAGGCGCCGATAAACTCATCTTT
>TRDV1|TRDD2|TRDJ1|.
CALGVWPSYATGESDTDKLIF
TGTGCTCTTGGGGTTTGGCCTTCCTACGCCACTGGGGAGTCTGACACCGATAAACTCATCTTT
>TRDV1|.|TRDJ1|.
CALGGPLRSMLIF
TGTGCTCTTGGGGGACCGCTTCGCTCGATGCTCATCTTT
>TRDV1|TRDD3|TRDJ1|.
CALGDGGVGGRDYTDKLIF
TGTGCTCTTGGGGATGGGGGAGTTGGCGGACGGGATTACACCGATAAACTCATCTTT
>TRDV1|.|TRDJ1|.
CALGATRPGLQGDYTDKLIF
TGTGCTCTTGGGGCCACGCGGCCCGGCCTTCAGGGGGACTACACCGATAAACTCATCTTT
>TRDV1|.|TRDJ1|.
CALGERKGMYTDKLIF
TGTGCTCTTGGGGAAAGGAAGGGGATGTACACCGATAAACTCATCTTT
>TRDV1|.|TRDJ1|.
CALGELPLYAPTHPYTDKLISKLIF
TGTGCTCTTGGGGAACTTCCCCTCTACGCCCCGACCCACCCCTACACCGATAAACTCATCAGTAAACTCATCTTT
>TRDV1|.|TRDJ1|.
CALGESGRGPRGTDKLIF
TGCGCTCTTGGGGAATCCGGGAGGGGCCCACGGGGTACCGATAAACTCATCTTT